This passage covers 24 T cell receptor beta chains from one sample sequenced in a study of cytomegalovirus exposure and HLA in healthy donors. The study ran its PCR with 60 Vbeta and 13 Jbeta primers. Here immunoSEQ multiplex PCR was the method, and the copy in TCRdb shows in-frame clones only, minus some. The table has fewer than 250,000 clones, approximately 78% seen once. The specimen sequenced was PBMCs. These receptors were collected from a man younger than 40 in good health and CMV-seronegative.

The genes are TRBV5-4 and TRBJ2-2; 8 nucleotides agree with TRBD2. The V gene's germline CDR1 is SGHNT and CDR2 YYREEE (reference sequence). The junction had 6 bases not matched to a gene; V was cut back by 0 bases and J by 8 bases. CDR3 length: 15 residues. As DNA, the CDR3 is TGTGCCAGCAGCTTGGGGAGCGGGGGACCGGGGGAGCTGTTTTTT. Amino acids: CASSLGSGGPGELFF.

The chain uses TRBV7-8 and TRBJ2-7; 12 nucleotides line up with TRBD2. This CDR3 is 15 amino acids long. CDR1 and CDR2 from the germline V gene are SGHVS and FQNEAQ. Trimming took 6 bases from V and 5 from J; bases not matched to a gene: 8. CDR3 DNA: TGTGCCAGCAGGCCTCTAGCGGGGGGGCCCCACGAGCAGTACTTC. This translates into CASRPLAGGPHEQYF.

The genes are TRBV7-3 and TRBJ2-3, with a tentative D call TRBD1 (6 bases). Germline-derived CDR1 and CDR2 are SGHTA and FQGTGA. V lost 6 bases and J 4 bases, leaving 11 bases between the germline ends. The CDR3 sequence is 13 residues long. The CDR3 nucleotides are TGTGCCAGCAGTTCCTCAGGGGCAGATACGCAGTATTTT. It translates to CASSSSGADTQYF.

The rearrangement joins TRBV4-2 to TRBJ2-1; 9 bases are a match to TRBD2. Germline assignment: CDR1 LGHNA and CDR2 YNFKEQ. The CDR3 is 16 residues long. V dropped 1 base and J dropped 3; count of bases not matched to a gene: 4. The CDR3 coding sequence is TGTGCCAGCAGCCAAGGGAATAGCGGGGGCTACAATGAGCAGTTCTTC. This gives the protein CASSQGNSGGYNEQFF.

The rearrangement joins TRBV27 to TRBJ1-5, with D possibly being TRBD1 (6 bases). CDR1 is MNHEY, CDR2 SMNVEV, per germline (reference sequence). The V and J ends lost 3 bases and 4 bases respectively, with 13 bases between them. The length of the CDR3 is 15 residues. CDR3 amino acids: CASSLKGGLNQPQHF. As DNA, the CDR3 is TGTGCCAGCAGTTTGAAAGGGGGATTAAATCAGCCCCAGCATTTT.

The chain recombines TRBV11-2 with TRBJ1-2; D gene ambiguous. This CDR3 has 11 amino acids. In germline, CDR1 is SGHAT, CDR2 FQNNGV. V was cut by 4 bases and J by 9 bases, with 9 bases left in between. The CDR3 region is CASSSTVSYTF. CDR3 sequence (DNA): TGTGCCAGCAGCTCAACAGTAAGCTACACCTTC.

The chain combines TRBV7-8 with TRBJ2-3, with TRBD1 identical over 10 bases. Germline V CDR1 and CDR2: SGHVS, FQNEAQ. The CDR3 length is 19 residues. Trimming removed 2 bases from V and 4 bases from J; junction bases left unmatched: 15. The CDR3 region has the DNA TGTGCCAGCAGCTTACCTAGGGCTCCGGACAGGGGGAGCTCAGATACGCAGTATTTT. Translated, it gives CASSLPRAPDRGSSDTQYF.

The chain carries TRBV27 and TRBJ2-4; 7 bases are a match to TRBD1. This CDR3 contains 14 residues. The V gene's germline CDR1 is MNHEY and CDR2 SMNVEV (reference sequence). In DNA, the CDR3 is TGTGCAACTTCGACAGGGCTAGCCAAAAACATTCAGTACTTC. This sequence encodes CATSTGLAKNIQYF.

The V and J genes are TRBV6-5 and TRBJ1-1; no clear D. Deletions cut 0 bases from V and 6 bases from J, with 11 bases between. CDR1 and CDR2 (germline): MNHEY, SVGAGI. This CDR3 has 14 residues. The CDR3: CASSYSIFGPEAFF. CDR3 DNA: TGTGCCAGCAGTTACTCGATTTTTGGCCCTGAAGCTTTCTTT.

This clone came up once. This rearrangement joins TRBV4-2 to TRBJ2-7, with D possibly matching TRBD1 (5 bases). The CDR3 length is 15 residues. V lost 1 base and J 4 bases, leaving 14 bases between the germline ends. Germline-derived CDR1 and CDR2 are LGHNA and YNFKEQ. CDR3 DNA sequence: TGTGCCAGCAGCCAAGGTCAGGGCCGTGGGTACGAGCAGTACTTC. It translates to CASSQGQGRGYEQYF.

This chain links TRBV7-2 with TRBJ2-4; D remains ambiguous. The CDR3 contains 13 residues. The V gene's germline CDR1 is SGHTA and CDR2 FQGNSA. Trimming pared 5 bases from V and 8 bases from J, leaving 13 bases between. The CDR3 sequence is CASSRGGIDIQYF. In DNA form, the CDR3 reads TGTGCCAGCAGCAGAGGCGGAATAGACATTCAGTACTTC.

The chain joins TRBV2 to TRBJ2-1, with TRBD2 matching over 15 bases. Germline V gene lookup returns CDR1 SNHLY and CDR2 FYNNEI. This CDR3 is 13 amino acids long. V lost 9 bases and J lost 10; bases outside the gene matches: 4. CDR3 DNA sequence: TGTGCCAGGGGACTAGCGGGGGGAGGGGAGCAGTTCTTC. Its translation is CARGLAGGGEQFF.

The V and J genes are TRBV6-1 and TRBJ1-6; 7 bases are a match to TRBD1. This CDR3 has 14 amino acids. The V and J ends lost 6 bases and 9 bases, in that order; junction bases with no gene match: 8. Germline loops: CDR1 MNHNS, CDR2 SASEGT. Written as DNA, the CDR3 is TGTGCCAGCAGGACAGGGTTAGGGATTTCACCCCTCCACTTT. Residues: CASRTGLGISPLHF.

This chain links TRBV7-3 with TRBJ2-3; weak D call: TRBD2 (6 bases). Germline CDR1 and CDR2: SGHTA and FQGTGA. The germline V and J ends were trimmed by 5 bases and 3 bases, with 9 bases remaining between them. The CDR3 contains 13 residues. This chain's CDR3 is CASSSGGTDTQYF. CDR3 DNA: TGTGCCAGCAGCAGTGGAGGGACAGATACGCAGTATTTT.

Of note for this clone: The sample contains more than one DNA sequence encoding this CDR3. The chain employs TRBV18 and TRBJ2-7; 9 positions match TRBD1. The ends lost 6 bases at V and 0 bases at J; junction bases unmatched: 3. CDR1 and CDR2 from the germline V gene are KGHSH and LQKENI. This CDR3 is 14 amino acids long. The CDR3 bases are TGTGCCAGCTCGCCGGGACAGGGCTCCTACGAGCAGTACTTC. Its protein is CASSPGQGSYEQYF.

Note on this clone: Germline is not matched at one junction end, which may reflect a read error. V gene TRBV7-7 combines with J gene TRBJ2-7; no clear D. The CDR3 covers 15 residues. Germline V lookup: CDR1 SSHAT, CDR2 FNYEAQ (reference sequence). The CDR3 DNA reads as TGTGCTAGCAGCTTAAAAGTCCCCCCTTCTATCGAGCAGTACTTC. Its protein is CASSLKVPPSIEQYF.

The chain recombines TRBV27 with TRBJ1-1; D remains unclear. This CDR3 is 14 amino acids long. Trimming cost V 5 bases and J 1 base, with 11 bases left between them. Germline V gene lookup returns CDR1 MNHEY and CDR2 SMNVEV (reference sequence). The CDR3 DNA reads as TGTGCCAGCAGTCCCCTGGCCCAGAACACTGAAGCTTTCTTT. Its translation is CASSPLAQNTEAFF.

V gene TRBV5-5 combines with J gene TRBJ2-4, with 7 bases aligning to TRBD1. V was clipped by 4 bases and J by 0 bases; unmatched bases: 4. The CDR3 covers 15 residues. CDR1 is SGHKS and CDR2 is YYEKEE in the germline V gene (reference sequence). The CDR3 DNA follows: TGTGCCAGCAGCCCCGAGGGGGCAGCCAAAAACATTCAGTACTTC. This translates into CASSPEGAAKNIQYF.

The genes are TRBV6-4 and TRBJ2-2; 8 bases fit TRBD2. Germline V gene sequence: CDR1 MRHNA, CDR2 SNTAGT. The V gene end was trimmed by 2 bases and the J gene end by 4 bases; junction bases not matched to a gene: 0. The CDR3 totals 14 residues. The CDR3 here is CASSDGTSTGELFF. The CDR3 DNA follows: TGTGCCAGCAGTGACGGGACTAGCACCGGGGAGCTGTTTTTT.

The V call is TRBV28, the J call TRBJ1-2, with TRBD1 matching over 7 bases. V shed 5 bases and J 0 bases; nucleotides not matched to a gene: 6. The CDR3 totals 15 residues. Germline CDR1 MDHEN, CDR2 SYDVKM. CDR3 nucleotide sequence: TGTGCCAGCAGTCACAGACAGGGACCTAACTATGGCTACACCTTC. This encodes CASSHRQGPNYGYTF.

CDR3 DNA: TGTGCCAGCAGTTTGGGGACAGGGGTGAACTATGGCTACACCTTC. It specifies CASSLGTGVNYGYTF. This sequence joins TRBV28 and TRBJ1-2; 10 nucleotides agree with TRBD1. CDR3 length equals 15 residues. CDR1 and CDR2 (germline): MDHEN, SYDVKM. Trimming removed 3 bases from V and 2 bases from J; junction bases left unmatched: 3.

The V call is TRBV15, the J call TRBJ2-1, with D possibly TRBD1 on 6 matching bases. Germline V gene lookup returns CDR1 LNHNV and CDR2 YYDKDF (reference sequence). This CDR3 comprises 16 residues. V was cut by 0 bases and J by 6 bases, with 15 bases left in between. The CDR3 here is CATSRDLTGMINEQFF. DNA of the CDR3: TGTGCCACCAGCAGAGATTTAACAGGGATGATCAATGAGCAGTTCTTC.

The V call is TRBV6-5, the J call TRBJ2-1; 9 bases fit TRBD1. The CDR3 is made up of 15 amino acids. Per the germline V gene, CDR1 is MNHEY and CDR2 is SVGAGI. V gave up 3 bases and J gave up 7 bases; unmatched junction bases: 7. The CDR3 coding sequence is TGTGCCAGCAGTTATGGGACAGGGACGTTAAATGAGCAGTTCTTC. Encoded protein: CASSYGTGTLNEQFF.

This clone was observed once. The rearrangement uses TRBV15 and TRBJ1-3, with D perhaps matching TRBD1 (5 bases). V was trimmed by 2 bases and J by 7 bases, leaving 15 bases between them. This CDR3 is 15 amino acids long. Germline V gene lookup returns CDR1 LNHNV and CDR2 YYDKDF (reference sequence). The CDR3 DNA reads as TGTGCCACCAGCAGATGGGGCGACTCTTGGAACACCATATATTTT. As protein: CATSRWGDSWNTIYF.